This T cell receptor beta chain was obtained from a study of T cells in women clearing cervical HPV infection. V was cut by 6 bases and J by 7 bases, with 22 bases left in between. Per germline, CDR1 DFQATT and CDR2 SNEGSKA (reference sequence). This CDR3 contains 15 residues. Clones were read by immunoSEQ multiplex PCR, and TCRdb kept only the in-frame ones, dropping some. The table lists approximately 37,000 clones. For this clone: Read coverage stops 3 residues before the CDR3 terminus; the germline J gene supplies the remainder.

Sequencing was carried out using blood buffy coat. This sequence originates from a woman between 18 and 70 years old with a cervical HPV16 infection that either progressed to CIN3+ or cleared (not recorded which). The genes are TRBV20-1 and TRBJ1-5, with D maybe TRBD1 (5 bases). The CDR3 reads CSAPNEGTAGQPQHF. The CDR3 bases that were read are TGCAGTGCCCCAAATGAGGGGACTGCGGGGCAGCCC.